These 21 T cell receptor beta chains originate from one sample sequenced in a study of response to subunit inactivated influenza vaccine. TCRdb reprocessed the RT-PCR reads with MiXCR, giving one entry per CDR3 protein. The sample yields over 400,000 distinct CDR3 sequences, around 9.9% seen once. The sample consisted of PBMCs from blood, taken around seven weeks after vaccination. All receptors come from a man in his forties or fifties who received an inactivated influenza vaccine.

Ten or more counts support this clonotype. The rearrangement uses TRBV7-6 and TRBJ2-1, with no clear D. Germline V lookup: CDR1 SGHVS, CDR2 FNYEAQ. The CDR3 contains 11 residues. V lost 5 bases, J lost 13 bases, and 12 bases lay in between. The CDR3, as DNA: TGTGCCAGCAGCGCGGCCACCGAACAGTTCTTC. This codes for CASSAATEQFF.

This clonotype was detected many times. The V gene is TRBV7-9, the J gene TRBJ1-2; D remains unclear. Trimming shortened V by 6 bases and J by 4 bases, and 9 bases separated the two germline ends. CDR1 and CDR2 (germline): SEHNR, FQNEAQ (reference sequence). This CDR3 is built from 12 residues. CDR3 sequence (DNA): TGTGCCAGCAGTCCCAGATCCTATGGCTACACCTTC. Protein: CASSPRSYGYTF.

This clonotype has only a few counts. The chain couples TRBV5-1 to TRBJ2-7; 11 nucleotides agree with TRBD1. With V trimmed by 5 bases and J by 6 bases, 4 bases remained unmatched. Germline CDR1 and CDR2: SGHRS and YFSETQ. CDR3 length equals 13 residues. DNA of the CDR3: TGCGCCAGCAGAATCGGGACAGGGGGCGAGCAGTACTTC. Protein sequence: CASRIGTGGEQYF.

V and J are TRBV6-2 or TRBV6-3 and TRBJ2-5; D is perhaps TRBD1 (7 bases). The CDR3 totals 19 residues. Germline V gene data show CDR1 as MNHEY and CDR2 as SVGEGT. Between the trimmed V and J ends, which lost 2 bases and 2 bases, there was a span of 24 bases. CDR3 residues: CASSYRGTAASHRQETQYF. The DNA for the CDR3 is TGTGCCAGCAGTTACCGGGGGACAGCTGCGAGCCATAGACAAGAGACCCAGTACTTC.

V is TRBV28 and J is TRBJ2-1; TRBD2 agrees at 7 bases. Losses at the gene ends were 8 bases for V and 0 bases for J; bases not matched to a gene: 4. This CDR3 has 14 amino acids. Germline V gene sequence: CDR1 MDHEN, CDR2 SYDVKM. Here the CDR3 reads CASVGGSSYNEQFF. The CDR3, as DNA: TGTGCCAGCGTGGGCGGGAGCTCCTACAATGAGCAGTTCTTC.

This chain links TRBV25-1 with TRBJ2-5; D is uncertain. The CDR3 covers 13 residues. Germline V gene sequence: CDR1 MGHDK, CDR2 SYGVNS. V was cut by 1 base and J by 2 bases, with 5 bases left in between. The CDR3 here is CASSESGQETQYF. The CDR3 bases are TGTGCCAGCAGTGAATCCGGGCAAGAGACCCAGTACTTC.

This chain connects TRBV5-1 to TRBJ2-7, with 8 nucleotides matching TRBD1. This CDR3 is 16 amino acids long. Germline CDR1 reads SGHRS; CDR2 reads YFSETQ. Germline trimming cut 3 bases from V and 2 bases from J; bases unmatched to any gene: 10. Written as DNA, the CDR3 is TGCGCCAGCAGCTCATCGGCCGGGACAGGTCCCTACGAGCAGTACTTC. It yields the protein CASSSSAGTGPYEQYF.

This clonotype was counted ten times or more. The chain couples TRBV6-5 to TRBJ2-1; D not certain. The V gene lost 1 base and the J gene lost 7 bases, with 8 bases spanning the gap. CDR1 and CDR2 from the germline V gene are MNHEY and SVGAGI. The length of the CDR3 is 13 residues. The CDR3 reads CASSYLNENEQFF. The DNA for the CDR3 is TGTGCCAGCAGTTACTTGAATGAGAATGAGCAGTTCTTC.

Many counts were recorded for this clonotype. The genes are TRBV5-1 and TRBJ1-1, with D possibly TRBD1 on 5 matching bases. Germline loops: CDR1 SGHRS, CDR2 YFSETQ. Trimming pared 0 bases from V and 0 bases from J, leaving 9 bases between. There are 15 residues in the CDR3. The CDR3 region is CASSLAGAMNTEAFF. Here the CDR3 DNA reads TGCGCCAGCAGCTTGGCCGGGGCAATGAACACTGAAGCTTTCTTT.

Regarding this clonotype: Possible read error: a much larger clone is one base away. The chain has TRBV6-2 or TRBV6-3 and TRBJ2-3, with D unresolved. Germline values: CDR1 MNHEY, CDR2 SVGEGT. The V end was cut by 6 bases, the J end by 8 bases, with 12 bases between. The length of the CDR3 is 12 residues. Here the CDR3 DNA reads TGTGCCAGCAGAACGGTCTCGAGTACGCAGTATTTT. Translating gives CASRTVSSTQYF.

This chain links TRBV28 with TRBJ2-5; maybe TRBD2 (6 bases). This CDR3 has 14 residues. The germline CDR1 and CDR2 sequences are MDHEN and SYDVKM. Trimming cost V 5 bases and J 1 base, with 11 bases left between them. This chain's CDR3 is CASSRLGFQETQYF. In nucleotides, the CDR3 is TGTGCCAGCAGTCGACTAGGGTTCCAAGAGACCCAGTACTTC.

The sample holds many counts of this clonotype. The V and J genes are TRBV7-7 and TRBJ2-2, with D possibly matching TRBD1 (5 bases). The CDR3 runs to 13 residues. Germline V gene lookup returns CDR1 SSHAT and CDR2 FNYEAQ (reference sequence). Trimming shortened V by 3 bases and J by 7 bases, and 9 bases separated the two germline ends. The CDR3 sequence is CASSFTQGGELFF. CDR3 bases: TGTGCCAGCAGCTTTACCCAGGGCGGGGAGCTGTTTTTT. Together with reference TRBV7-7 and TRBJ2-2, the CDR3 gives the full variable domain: GAGVSQSPRYKVTKRGQDVTLRCDPISSHATLYWYQQALGQGPEFLTYFNYEAQPDKSGLPSDRFSAERPEGSISTLTIQRTEQRDSAMYRCASSFTQGGELFFGEGSRLTVL.

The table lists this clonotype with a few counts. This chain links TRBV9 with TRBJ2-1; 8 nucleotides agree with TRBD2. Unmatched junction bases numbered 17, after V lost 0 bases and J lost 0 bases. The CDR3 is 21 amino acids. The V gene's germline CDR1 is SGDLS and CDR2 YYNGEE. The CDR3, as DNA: TGTGCCAGCAGCGTAGCGACTCCAGCGGGAGAAATCCATAGCTCCTACAATGAGCAGTTCTTC. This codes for CASSVATPAGEIHSSYNEQFF.

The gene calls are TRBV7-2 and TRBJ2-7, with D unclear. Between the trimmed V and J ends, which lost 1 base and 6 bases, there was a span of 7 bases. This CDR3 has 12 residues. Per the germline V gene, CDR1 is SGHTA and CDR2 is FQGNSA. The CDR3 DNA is TGTGCCAGCAGCTTAGACTTTTTCGAGCAGTACTTC. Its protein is CASSLDFFEQYF.

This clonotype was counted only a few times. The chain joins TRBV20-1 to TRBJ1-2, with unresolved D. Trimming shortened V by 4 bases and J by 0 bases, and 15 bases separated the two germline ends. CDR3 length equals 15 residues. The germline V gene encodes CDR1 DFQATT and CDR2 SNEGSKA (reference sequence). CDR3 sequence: CSATGEARTNYGYTF. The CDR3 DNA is TGCAGTGCTACCGGGGAGGCCCGCACTAACTATGGCTACACCTTC.

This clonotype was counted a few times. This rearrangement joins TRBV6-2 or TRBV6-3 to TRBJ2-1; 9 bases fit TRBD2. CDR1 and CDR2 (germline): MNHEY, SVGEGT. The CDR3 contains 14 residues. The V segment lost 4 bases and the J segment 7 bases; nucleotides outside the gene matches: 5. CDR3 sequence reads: CASSLGLASNEQFF. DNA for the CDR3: TGTGCCAGCAGTTTGGGACTAGCTTCTAATGAGCAGTTCTTC.

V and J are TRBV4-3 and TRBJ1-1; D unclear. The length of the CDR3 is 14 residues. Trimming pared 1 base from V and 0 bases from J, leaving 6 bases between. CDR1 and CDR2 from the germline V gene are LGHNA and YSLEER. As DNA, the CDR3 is TGCGCCAGCAGCCAAGGACACATGAACACTGAAGCTTTCTTT. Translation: CASSQGHMNTEAFF.

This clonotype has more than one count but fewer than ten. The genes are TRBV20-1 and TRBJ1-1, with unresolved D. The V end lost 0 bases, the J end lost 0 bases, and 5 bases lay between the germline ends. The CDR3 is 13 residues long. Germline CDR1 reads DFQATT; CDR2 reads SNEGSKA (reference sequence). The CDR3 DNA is TGCAGTGCTAGAGACCCACTGAACACTGAAGCTTTCTTT. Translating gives CSARDPLNTEAFF.

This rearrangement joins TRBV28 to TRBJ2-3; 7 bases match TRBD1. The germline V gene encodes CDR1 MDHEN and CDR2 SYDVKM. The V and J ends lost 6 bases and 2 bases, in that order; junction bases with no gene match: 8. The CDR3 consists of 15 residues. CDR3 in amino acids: CASRRGQVDTDTQYF. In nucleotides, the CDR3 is TGTGCCAGCAGAAGAGGACAGGTCGACACAGATACGCAGTATTTT.

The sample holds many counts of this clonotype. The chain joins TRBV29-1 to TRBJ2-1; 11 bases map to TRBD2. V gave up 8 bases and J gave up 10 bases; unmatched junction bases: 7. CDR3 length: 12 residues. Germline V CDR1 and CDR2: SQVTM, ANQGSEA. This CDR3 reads CSSWLAGGEQFF. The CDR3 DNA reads TGCAGCTCTTGGCTAGCGGGAGGCGAGCAGTTCTTC.

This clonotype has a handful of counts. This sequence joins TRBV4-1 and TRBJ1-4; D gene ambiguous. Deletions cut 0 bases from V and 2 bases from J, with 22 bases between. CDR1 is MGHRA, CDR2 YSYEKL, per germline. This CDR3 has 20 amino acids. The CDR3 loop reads CASSQDTLDALLETNEKLFF. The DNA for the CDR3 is TGCGCCAGCAGCCAAGATACCCTTGACGCTTTGCTAGAGACTAATGAAAAACTGTTTTTT.